This T cell receptor (beta chain) was sequenced for a study of beta chain features in type 1 diabetes. Regarding the study as a whole: Any HLA effect on TCRB rearrangement was left unresolved by small sub-analyses. Type 1 diabetes patients had TCRB CDR3s that were shorter (moderately but significantly so) in all four CD4+ subsets. A potential PCR bias toward shorter templates would be equal in patient and control samples. TCRB repertoires of naive, central memory and Treg cells appeared more similar among patients than among healthy donors.

J was trimmed by 1 base and V by 4 bases; bases with no gene match: 9. CDR1 is MDHEN and CDR2 is SYDVKM in the germline V gene. The CDR3 covers 16 residues. As concerns this clone: What it binds is not known.

Every isolated RNA sample was fully reverse transcribed, so sequencing captured expressed TCRB transcripts. The table came from immunoSEQ multiplex PCR; TCRdb's copy has only in-frame clones and leaves some out. The profile shows roughly 730,000 clones, around an eighth of them singletons. The receptor comes from a man between 18 and 29 years old with type 1 diabetes. The sample was naive CD4+ T cells from blood. The rearrangement uses TRBV28 and TRBJ2-5; 7 positions agree with TRBD2. The CDR3 is CASSSAGEGTQETQYF. As DNA, the CDR3 is TGTGCCAGCAGTTCCGCTGGGGAGGGGACCCAAGAGACCCAGTACTTC.